These 32 T cell receptor beta chains were sequenced from one sample in a study of early T cells in non-severe SARS-CoV-2 infection. TCRdb re-called the 5' RACE reads with MiXCR, one entry per CDR3 protein. The table includes roughly 64,000 distinct CDR3 sequences, approximately 8.8% detected once. The specimen was whole blood, collected at baseline. Source of these receptors: an adult who was a healthcare worker with PCR-confirmed SARS-CoV-2 infection or an uninfected control (not recorded which).

The chain carries TRBV5-1 and TRBJ2-3; D call uncertain. V was pared by 4 bases and J by 4 bases, with 22 bases between. Germline values: CDR1 SGHRS, CDR2 YFSETQ. The CDR3 totals 17 residues. CDR3 loop: CASSGSLGPTPPDTQYF. The DNA for the CDR3 is TGCGCCAGCAGCGGATCCTTAGGCCCTACACCCCCAGATACGCAGTATTTT.

The gene calls are TRBV11-2 and TRBJ2-1, with TRBD2 as a possible D gene (5 bases). CDR3 length: 12 residues. CDR1 SGHAT and CDR2 FQNNGV come from the germline V gene. V gave up 2 bases and J gave up 8 bases, with 7 bases separating them. This CDR3 is CASSLTGDEQFF. The CDR3 DNA is TGTGCCAGCAGCTTAACCGGGGATGAGCAGTTCTTC.

This clonotype is labeled medium-sized (0.01 to 0.1%). V and J are TRBV29-1 and TRBJ1-3, with D hard to call. Germline loops: CDR1 SQVTM, CDR2 ANQGSEA. V lost 4 bases to trimming and J lost 9 bases, with 19 bases between them. CDR3 length equals 14 residues. CDR3 bases: TGCAGCGTTGGGGCCCTGGACGGGAAGGGCACCATATATTTT. Amino acids: CSVGALDGKGTIYF.

The chain has TRBV6-2 or TRBV6-3 and TRBJ2-1; 8 bases are shared with TRBD2. Germline CDR1 is MNHEY and CDR2 is SVGEGT. Trimming took 2 bases from V and 12 from J; bases not matched to a gene: 9. CDR3 length: 14 residues. CDR3 nucleotide sequence: TGTGCCAGCAGTTACAGACGGGAGGGCGAAGGGCAGTTCTTC. It encodes CASSYRREGEGQFF.

This clonotype is labeled medium-sized (0.01 to 0.1%). The chain is built from TRBV5-1 and TRBJ2-5; 8 bases map to TRBD1. CDR1 is SGHRS and CDR2 is YFSETQ in the germline V gene. This CDR3 spans 14 amino acids. The V segment lost 4 bases and the J segment 5 bases; nucleotides outside the gene matches: 7. CDR3 nucleotide sequence: TGCGCCAGCAGCACCTGGACAGGGACCGAGACCCAGTACTTC. This gives the protein CASSTWTGTETQYF.

The V gene is TRBV10-3, the J gene TRBJ2-2; 8 bases map to TRBD2. After removal of 0 bases from V and 2 bases from J, the junction contained 5 bases not matched to a gene. The CDR3 totals 17 residues. Germline V gene sequence: CDR1 ENHRY, CDR2 SYGVKD. The CDR3 loop is CAISESTSGRNTGELFF. The CDR3 DNA follows: TGTGCCATCAGTGAGTCCACTAGCGGTAGAAACACCGGGGAGCTGTTTTTT.

Turning to this clonotype: A junction end diverges from the germline sequence, so it may reflect a read error. The chain employs TRBV24-1 and TRBJ2-7, with unresolved D. Germline assignment: CDR1 KGHDR and CDR2 SFDVKD. The CDR3 is 12 amino acids. The DNA for the CDR3 is TGTGCCCCTAGGACGGAGTTCTATGAGCAGCACTTC. It is translated as CAPRTEFYEQHF.

The genes are TRBV27 and TRBJ2-1; D gene uncertain. This CDR3 is built from 12 residues. Germline CDR1 MNHEY, CDR2 SMNVEV (reference sequence). Trimming cost V 3 bases and J 7 bases, with 7 bases left between them. CDR3 nucleotide sequence: TGTGCCAGCAGTTTCTCGGAGAATGAGCAGTTCTTC. Residues: CASSFSENEQFF.

The table lists this clonotype with a few counts. The chain uses TRBV5-1 and TRBJ2-5; 14 bases match TRBD2. Germline V lookup: CDR1 SGHRS, CDR2 YFSETQ. V gave up 4 bases and J gave up 4 bases; unmatched junction bases: 27. CDR3 length: 23 amino acids. The chain's CDR3 is CASSRPPGTSGSWVEAEIETQYF. CDR3 in DNA: TGCGCCAGCAGCCGACCGCCCGGGACTAGCGGGAGTTGGGTTGAGGCTGAAATAGAGACCCAGTACTTC. The variable domain in full, with the rest retrieved from reference TRBV5-1 and TRBJ2-5, is KAGVTQTPRYLIKTRGQQVTLSCSPISGHRSVSWYQQTPGQGLQFLFEYFSETQRNKGNFPGRFSGRQFSNSRSEMNVSTLELGDSALYLCASSRPPGTSGSWVEAEIETQYFGPGTRLLVL.

V and J are TRBV15 and TRBJ2-1, with 8 bases fitting TRBD2. CDR1 is LNHNV and CDR2 is YYDKDF in the germline V gene (reference sequence). There are 17 residues in the CDR3. The junction had 13 bases not matched to a gene; V was cut back by 0 bases and J by 9 bases. CDR3 in DNA: TGTGCCACCAGCAGAGATCTCCAGCGGGAGTTTTCCGGTGAGCAGTTCTTC. Translation gives CATSRDLQREFSGEQFF.

The chain links TRBV27 to TRBJ2-7; D ambiguous. Trimming left V 2 bases short and J 1 base short, with 9 bases between. CDR3 length equals 14 residues. Germline values: CDR1 MNHEY, CDR2 SMNVEV (reference sequence). The CDR3 reads CASSLEWFSYEQYF. DNA of the CDR3: TGTGCCAGCAGTTTAGAGTGGTTTTCCTACGAGCAGTACTTC.

The rearrangement joins TRBV9 to TRBJ2-3; D uncertain. CDR1 is SGDLS, CDR2 YYNGEE, per germline. Trimming left V 0 bases short and J 3 bases short, with 2 bases between. The CDR3 extends over 12 amino acids. Here the CDR3 DNA reads TGTGCCAGCAGCGTAGGGACAGATACGCAGTATTTT. Protein product: CASSVGTDTQYF.

In this sample, this clonotype turned up a few times. V is TRBV25-1 and J is TRBJ1-2, with D perhaps TRBD1 (5 bases). CDR3 length equals 13 residues. The germline V gene encodes CDR1 MGHDK and CDR2 SYGVNS. Trimming removed 10 bases from V and 6 bases from J, with 18 bases in between. CDR3 coding DNA: TGTGCCACTCGGGCAGGGTCTTGGAATGGCTACACCTTC. Translation gives CATRAGSWNGYTF.

The table lists this clonotype with many counts. The chain recombines TRBV7-3 with TRBJ2-1, with TRBD2 matching over 8 bases. With V trimmed by 3 bases and J by 8 bases, 9 bases remained unmatched. The CDR3 has 15 amino acids. The V gene's germline CDR1 is SGHTA and CDR2 FQGTGA. The CDR3 protein is CASSLGSGSSDEQFF. CDR3 DNA sequence: TGTGCCAGCAGCTTGGGCAGCGGGAGTTCAGATGAGCAGTTCTTC.

This clonotype was seen a few times. CDR3 sequence reads: CSAIRGSAEETQYF. DNA for the CDR3: TGCAGTGCTATTCGTGGGTCCGCGGAAGAGACCCAGTACTTC. This rearrangement joins TRBV20-1 to TRBJ2-5; D remains ambiguous. The CDR3 is 14 residues long. Germline lookup yields CDR1 DFQATT and CDR2 SNEGSKA (reference sequence). Trimming took off 4 bases at V and 3 bases at J, with 15 bases between the two ends.

The genes are TRBV20-1 and TRBJ2-5, with TRBD2 as a possible D gene (5 bases). Per germline, CDR1 DFQATT and CDR2 SNEGSKA (reference sequence). V was cut by 1 base and J by 5 bases, with 17 bases left in between. The CDR3 is made up of 15 amino acids. This CDR3 reads CSARGASRPRETQYF. Here the CDR3 DNA reads TGCAGTGCTAGAGGGGCTAGCCGACCCCGGGAGACCCAGTACTTC.

The table lists this clonotype with many counts. The rearrangement joins TRBV4-1 to TRBJ2-7; the D is unclear. Germline V gene data show CDR1 as MGHRA and CDR2 as YSYEKL. The CDR3 covers 16 residues. The ends were cut back, 4 bases at V and 4 bases at J, with 20 bases in the middle. In DNA form, the CDR3 reads TGCGCCAGCAGCCCCCCTCCTAACACCCCGAGATACGAGCAGTACTTC. It is translated as CASSPPPNTPRYEQYF.

The table lists this clonotype with a few counts. For the CDR3, the DNA is TGCAGTGCTAAAGCAACGGGACAGGGTGGCTACACCTTC. Translating it yields CSAKATGQGGYTF. This rearrangement joins TRBV20-1 to TRBJ1-2; TRBD1 matches at 9 bases. Germline CDR1 DFQATT, CDR2 SNEGSKA (reference sequence). J lost 7 bases, V lost 4 bases, and 7 bases had no gene match. The CDR3 has 13 residues.

This clonotype was counted between two and nine times. The rearrangement links TRBV18 to TRBJ1-2; D unclear. Germline lookup yields CDR1 KGHSH and CDR2 LQKENI. The CDR3 sequence is 15 residues long. Trimming pared 1 base from V and 3 bases from J, leaving 12 bases between. The CDR3 DNA follows: TGTGCCAGCTCACCACAGATTGGGGTTGACTATGGCTACACCTTC. Residues: CASSPQIGVDYGYTF.

The chain carries TRBV20-1 and TRBJ2-6, with D possibly matching TRBD2 (6 bases). This CDR3 is 18 amino acids long. CDR1 is DFQATT, CDR2 SNEGSKA, per germline (reference sequence). V was shortened by 6 bases and J by 0 bases, with 21 bases between the two germline ends. The CDR3 sequence: CSARDGSRPSSGANVLTF. The CDR3 coding sequence is TGCAGTGCACGTGACGGGAGCCGGCCTAGCTCTGGGGCCAACGTCCTGACTTTC.

The V call is TRBV20-1, the J call TRBJ1-5; D remains unclear. Trimming removed 5 bases from V and 0 bases from J, with 11 bases in between. Germline V gene sequence: CDR1 DFQATT, CDR2 SNEGSKA (reference sequence). The CDR3 extends over 14 amino acids. CDR3 amino acids: CSARRPYSNQPQHF. The CDR3 DNA follows: TGCAGTGCTCGTAGGCCCTATAGCAATCAGCCCCAGCATTTT.

This clonotype showed up many times. The V gene is TRBV6-5, the J gene TRBJ2-1; 7 positions match TRBD2. The CDR3 is 13 amino acids. Looked up from germline, CDR1 is MNHEY and CDR2 is SVGAGI. The V segment lost 2 bases and the J segment 9 bases; nucleotides outside the gene matches: 4. The CDR3 region is CASSYIAGSEQFF. In nucleotides, the CDR3 is TGTGCCAGCAGTTACATAGCGGGTAGTGAGCAGTTCTTC.

On this clonotype itself: This could be a read error, since a much larger clone is one nucleotide away. The chain is built from TRBV11-2 and TRBJ1-3; no firm D call. The CDR3 length is 15 residues. Germline values: CDR1 SGHAT, CDR2 FQNNGV. The CDR3 coding sequence is TGTGCCAGCAGCCCAGCTTACATCTCTGAAAACACCATATATTTT. This sequence encodes CASSPAYISENTIYF.

A few counts support this clonotype. The genes are TRBV29-1 and TRBJ1-5; D ambiguous. Trimming stripped 6 bases from V and 7 bases from J, with 16 bases between. This CDR3 has 13 residues. Germline CDR1 and CDR2: SQVTM and ANQGSEA. Here the CDR3 reads CSVCRPEGQPQHF. The CDR3 coding sequence is TGCAGCGTCTGCAGACCGGAGGGACAGCCCCAGCATTTT.

The sample holds a few counts of this clonotype. The V and J genes are TRBV9 and TRBJ1-1; tentatively, D is TRBD1 (6 bases). The germline gives CDR1 SGDLS, CDR2 YYNGEE. The CDR3 consists of 14 residues. The germline V and J ends were trimmed by 2 bases and 6 bases, with 14 bases remaining between them. The CDR3 spells CASSVEARGPEAFF. The CDR3 DNA reads TGTGCCAGCAGCGTGGAGGCCCGGGGGCCTGAAGCTTTCTTT.

The chain links TRBV18 to TRBJ1-6; the D gene is possibly TRBD1 (6 bases). There are 15 residues in the CDR3. Looked up from germline, CDR1 is KGHSH and CDR2 is LQKENI. V gave up 3 bases and J gave up 0 bases, with 6 bases separating them. DNA for the CDR3: TGTGCCAGCTCACCGGACAGCTCCTATAATTCACCCCTCCACTTT. It codes for CASSPDSSYNSPLHF.

At least ten counts were recorded for this clonotype. V usage is TRBV2 and J usage is TRBJ1-5; maybe TRBD1 (5 bases). The length of the CDR3 is 15 residues. Germline lookup yields CDR1 SNHLY and CDR2 FYNNEI. Trimming shortened V by 4 bases and J by 1 base, and 11 bases separated the two germline ends. The DNA of the CDR3 is TGTGCCAGCAGTGTTCAGGGTATGAGCAATCAGCCCCAGCATTTT. It yields the protein CASSVQGMSNQPQHF.

V and J are TRBV19 and TRBJ2-4; D unclear. This CDR3 spans 13 amino acids. V lost 7 bases to trimming and J lost 6 bases, with 13 bases between them. Germline CDR1 LNHDA, CDR2 SQIVND (reference sequence). CDR3 DNA sequence: TGTGCCAGTAATGGGCAGGTCCTAAACATTCAGTACTTC. As protein: CASNGQVLNIQYF.

V and J are TRBV6-1 and TRBJ1-2; 7 bases are a match to TRBD1. V lost 4 bases and J lost 8; bases outside the gene matches: 7. This CDR3 region has 13 residues. Per the germline V gene, CDR1 is MNHNS and CDR2 is SASEGT. CDR3 DNA sequence: TGTGCCAGCAGTGTTAACAGGGGCTACGGCTACACCTTC. Its translation: CASSVNRGYGYTF.

In its sample, this clonotype was seen a few times. V gene TRBV11-1 combines with J gene TRBJ2-1; D unclear. Germline V lookup: CDR1 SGHAT, CDR2 FQDESV (reference sequence). The CDR3 has 13 amino acids. Deletions cut 1 base from V and 15 bases from J, with 16 bases between. The CDR3 spells CASSLDSPSVPFF. CDR3 sequence (DNA): TGTGCCAGCAGCTTAGACAGCCCCTCCGTCCCGTTCTTC.

This clonotype is medium-sized (0.01 to 0.1%) in the sample. V is TRBV2 and J is TRBJ2-3; the match to TRBD2 covers 7 bases. Germline V lookup: CDR1 SNHLY, CDR2 FYNNEI. The CDR3 spans 15 residues. V was clipped by 3 bases and J by 4 bases; unmatched bases: 7. CDR3 amino acids: CASSDEGGPSDTQYF. CDR3 DNA sequence: TGTGCCAGCAGTGATGAGGGAGGGCCCTCAGATACGCAGTATTTT.

This clonotype was counted a few times. The chain uses TRBV11-3 and TRBJ2-1, with D maybe TRBD2 (5 bases). Trimming took off 3 bases at V and 3 bases at J, with 15 bases between the two ends. CDR1 and CDR2 from the germline V gene are SGHNT and YENEEA. The CDR3 has 16 residues. CDR3 nucleotide sequence: TGTGCCAGCAGCTTTCGCGGCGGGTCTATCTACAATGAGCAGTTCTTC. Its translation: CASSFRGGSIYNEQFF. The variable domain in full, completed from reference TRBV11-3 and TRBJ2-1, reads EAGVVQSPRYKIIEKKQPVAFWCNPISGHNTLYWYLQNLGQGPELLIRYENEEAVDDSQLPKDRFSAERLKGVDSTLKIQPAELGDSAVYLCASSFRGGSIYNEQFFGPGTRLTVL.